This T cell receptor (beta chain) was sequenced for a study of Ad26.COV2.S vaccination and SARS-CoV-2 variants. The wider study: Dosing was one shot or two shots 56 days apart.

The method was immunoSEQ multiplex PCR; TCRdb's version includes in-frame clones alone and lacks a portion of them. The profile shows around 300,000 clones, around 89% of them singletons. This clone was observed once. Its antigen is not known. V was pared by 4 bases and J by 4 bases, with 10 bases of the junction left unmatched. Germline V gene data show CDR1 as SGHDT and CDR2 as YYEEEE. CDR3 size: 16 residues. Treatment reported: some 19 received Ad26.COV2.S at low or high dose, single or two shots; a few received placebo; per-sample allocation not given. Material that was analyzed had been drawn on day 63 after the first vaccine or placebo injection. General observations from the study: Vaccinees reportedly had broad spike-specific CD8+ and CD4+ T cell responses. Measures of TCR breadth and depth may have fallen short of total T cell responses.

The material was peripheral blood, obtained in a trial of Ad26.COV2.S vaccine versus placebo. This clonotype was obtained from a person between 18 and 65 years old who received the Ad26.COV2.S COVID-19 vaccine or a placebo. This chain links TRBV5-6 with TRBJ2-1, with 8 bases matching TRBD1. This CDR3 reads CASSPEGQGQYNEQFF. The CDR3, as DNA: TGTGCCAGCAGCCCTGAAGGACAGGGCCAATACAATGAGCAGTTCTTC.